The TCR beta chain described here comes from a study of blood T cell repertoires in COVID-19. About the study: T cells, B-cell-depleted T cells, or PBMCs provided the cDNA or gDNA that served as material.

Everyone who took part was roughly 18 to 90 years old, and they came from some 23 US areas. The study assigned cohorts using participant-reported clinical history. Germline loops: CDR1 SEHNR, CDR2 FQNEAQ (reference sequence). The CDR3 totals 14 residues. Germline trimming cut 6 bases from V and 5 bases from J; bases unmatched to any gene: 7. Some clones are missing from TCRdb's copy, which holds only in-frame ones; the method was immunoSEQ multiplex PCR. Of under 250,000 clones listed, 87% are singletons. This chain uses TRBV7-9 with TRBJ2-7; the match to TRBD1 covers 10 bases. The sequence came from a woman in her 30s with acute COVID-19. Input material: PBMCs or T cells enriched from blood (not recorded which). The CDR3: CASSIGQGVHEQYF. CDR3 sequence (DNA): TGTGCCAGCAGTATAGGACAGGGGGTCCACGAGCAGTACTTC.